This T cell receptor (beta chain) was sequenced in a study of T cells after yellow fever vaccination. The study's findings and limits: Most clones from primary vaccination were detected again post-booster (96% CD4, more than 85% CD8).

At least ten counts were recorded for this clonotype. Its antigen is not known. The length of the CDR3 is 14 residues. Per germline, CDR1 DFQATT and CDR2 SNEGSKA (reference sequence). Trimming left V 0 bases short and J 0 bases short, with 6 bases between. TCRdb ran MiXCR on the 5' RACE reads and lists one entry per CDR3 protein. Found here are around 610,000 distinct CDR3 sequences, roughly 14% of them singletons; the top ten hold roughly 13%. The chain uses TRBV20-1 and TRBJ1-3; unclear D gene. This TCR was sampled from a young man who received the YFV17D yellow fever vaccine. This specimen consisted of PBMCs, obtained on the day of the yellow fever booster vaccination. The DNA of the CDR3 is TGCAGTGCTAGAGATTTCATCTCTGGAAACACCATATATTTT. This codes for CSARDFISGNTIYF.